Given below is one T cell receptor beta chain in context. Its antigen is unidentified. Produced via immunoSEQ multiplex PCR; TCRdb's table is partial and in-frame only. The table shows some 9,100 clones, with roughly four fifths occurring only once. With V trimmed by 0 bases and J by 0 bases, 1 base remained unmatched. The CDR3 consists of 15 residues. From germline, CDR1 is SGHRS and CDR2 YFSETQ. This entry comes from a study of chemoradiotherapy in HPV16-positive cancers. Study-level results: Better recurrence-free survival went with HPV-responsive T-cell expansion in HPV16-positive patients. The functional HPV-specific definition rests on just two HPV16-positive patients. Non-HPV-specific T cells did not expand in tumors during treatment, whereas candidate HPV-specific clones and E7-related motifs did.

Over chemoradiotherapy, repertoires were sampled more than once. The chain recombines TRBV5-1 with TRBJ2-3, with 7 bases lining up with TRBD1. The sequence came from a human donor with HPV-associated anogenital cancer. This sample comprised blood, obtained from a patient who underwent chemoradiotherapy. The CDR3 DNA is TGCGCCAGCAGCTTGGGGGGACAGAGCACAGATACGCAGTATTTT. Protein product: CASSLGGQSTDTQYF. Full variable domain (remainder filled in from reference TRBV5-1 and TRBJ2-3): KAGVTQTPRYLIKTRGQQVTLSCSPISGHRSVSWYQQTPGQGLQFLFEYFSETQRNKGNFPGRFSGRQFSNSRSEMNVSTLELGDSALYLCASSLGGQSTDTQYFGPGTRLTVL.